These 29 T cell receptor beta chains originate from one sample sequenced in a study of HIV-infected patients and healthy controls. Whole blood was used without fractionation, so all unsorted peripheral T cells were included. Alpha and beta constant-region primers primed reverse transcription of approximately 500 ng RNA. Separate chain-specific third strand synthesis with multiplexing indices produced the alpha and beta libraries. TCRdb re-called the 5' RACE reads through MiXCR, storing one row per CDR3 protein. Of approximately 9,800 distinct CDR3 sequences in the sample, 8% are singletons; the top ten hold around 3.2%. Sequenced sample: blood. Receptors were obtained from an adult in good health.

This clonotype was recorded at least ten times. The chain is built from TRBV3-1 and TRBJ2-7; D gene uncertain. The CDR3 loop spans 12 amino acids. The germline gives CDR1 LGHDT, CDR2 YNNKEL (reference sequence). The V and J ends lost 11 bases and 4 bases respectively, with 15 bases between them. CDR3 region: CAVSGPQYEQYF. DNA of the CDR3: TGTGCCGTCTCCGGGCCCCAATACGAGCAGTACTTC.

In regard to this clonotype: No DNA is shown, since the ends of the CDR3 on it are uncertain; the CDR3 is the one TCRdb lists. The chain has TRBV6-2 or TRBV6-3 and TRBJ2-6. Termini included, the CDR3 measures 15 amino acids. Germline values: CDR1 MNHEY, CDR2 SVGEGT. This CDR3 is CASSSSSSGANVLTF.

This clonotype was seen repeatedly, ten times or more. The gene calls are TRBV5-4 and TRBJ1-2; D not resolved. This CDR3 is 15 amino acids long. V gave up 2 bases and J gave up 6 bases, with 17 bases separating them. From germline, CDR1 is SGHNT and CDR2 YYREEE (reference sequence). Here the CDR3 reads CASSFVVGRGDGYTF. The CDR3 coding sequence is TGTGCCAGCAGCTTCGTAGTGGGCCGTGGGGATGGCTACACCTTC.

This clonotype is medium-sized. The chain has TRBV27 and TRBJ1-5; weak D call: TRBD1 (6 bases). The germline CDR1 and CDR2 sequences are MNHEY and SMNVEV (reference sequence). The CDR3 is made up of 16 amino acids. The V gene lost 5 bases and the J gene lost 3 bases, with 17 bases spanning the gap. The CDR3 loop is CASSLQGIPLNQPQHF. The CDR3 coding sequence is TGTGCCAGCAGTCTCCAGGGGATCCCACTCAATCAGCCCCAGCATTTT.

In this sample, this clonotype turned up many times. V and J are TRBV6-5 and TRBJ1-2; D is unclear. The germline V and J ends were trimmed by 0 bases and 4 bases, with 9 bases remaining between them. Germline V gene lookup returns CDR1 MNHEY and CDR2 SVGAGI. CDR3 length: 14 residues. CDR3 in amino acids: CASSYSGEGYGYTF. The DNA for the CDR3 is TGTGCCAGCAGTTACTCCGGGGAGGGCTATGGCTACACCTTC.

The table lists this clonotype with many counts. The chain uses TRBV3-1 and TRBJ1-5; D uncertain. This CDR3 is built from 14 residues. Trimming cost V 4 bases and J 7 bases, with 14 bases left between them. Germline V gene sequence: CDR1 LGHDT, CDR2 YNNKEL (reference sequence). CDR3 sequence (DNA): TGTGCCAGCAGCCGCTCCCCGGGCCCCCAGCCCCAGCATTTT. It yields the protein CASSRSPGPQPQHF. Supplemented by reference TRBV3-1 and TRBJ1-5, the full variable domain reads DTAVSQTPKYLVTQMGNDKSIKCEQNLGHDTMYWYKQDSKKFLKIMFSYNNKELIINETVPNRFSPKSPDKAHLNLHINSLELGDSAVYFCASSRSPGPQPQHFGDGTRLSIL.

This chain joins TRBV6-1 and TRBJ2-1; perhaps TRBD1 as D (5 bases). Germline V gene lookup returns CDR1 MNHNS and CDR2 SASEGT. V gave up 7 bases and J gave up 4 bases, with 11 bases separating them. This CDR3 is built from 13 residues. The CDR3 nucleotides read TGTGCCAGCACCCCGACAGTTTACAATGAGCAGTTCTTC. As protein: CASTPTVYNEQFF.

This clonotype was seen ten or more times. This sequence joins TRBV4-2 and TRBJ2-3; 8 bases agree with TRBD1. The CDR3 is 17 residues long. The germline V gene encodes CDR1 LGHNA and CDR2 YNFKEQ. The V segment lost 1 base and the J segment 2 bases; nucleotides outside the gene matches: 8. CDR3 sequence reads: CASSQVGGQANTDTQYF. CDR3 DNA sequence: TGTGCCAGCAGCCAAGTCGGGGGACAGGCCAACACAGATACGCAGTATTTT.

This clonotype is judged medium-sized (0.01 to 0.1%). V usage is TRBV6-5 and J usage is TRBJ2-3, with no clear D. The CDR3 runs 12 residues. Looked up from germline, CDR1 is MNHEY and CDR2 is SVGAGI. V dropped 2 bases and J dropped 2 bases, with 2 bases sitting between them. The CDR3 region is CASSYNTDTQYF. Here the CDR3 DNA reads TGTGCCAGCAGTTACAACACAGATACGCAGTATTTT.

This clonotype was recorded a few times. V usage is TRBV27 and J usage is TRBJ1-1; the D is unclear. The germline V gene encodes CDR1 MNHEY and CDR2 SMNVEV (reference sequence). V was shortened by 7 bases and J by 2 bases, with 17 bases between the two germline ends. CDR3 size: 15 residues. The CDR3 coding sequence is TGTGCCAGCACCCACCGGTTGGGTCAAAACACTGAAGCTTTCTTT. Encoded protein: CASTHRLGQNTEAFF.

This chain uses TRBV7-2 with TRBJ1-4, with D possibly TRBD1 on 5 matching bases. This CDR3 spans 14 amino acids. V was trimmed by 4 bases and J by 4 bases, leaving 10 bases between them. CDR1 is SGHTA, CDR2 FQGNSA, per germline. The CDR3 here is CASSYGGINEKLFF. The CDR3 region has the DNA TGTGCCAGCAGCTATGGGGGAATTAATGAAAAACTGTTTTTT.

This clonotype was counted between two and nine times. The CDR3: CASSLAATGIGYNEQFF. The CDR3 DNA reads as TGTGCCAGCAGTTTAGCCGCGACAGGGATCGGTTACAATGAGCAGTTCTTC. The J gene is TRBJ2-1, the V gene TRBV12-3 or TRBV12-4, with TRBD1 identical over 7 bases. The CDR3 has 17 amino acids. V lost 0 bases, J lost 4 bases, and 9 bases stayed unmatched.

This clonotype occurred many times. The rearrangement links TRBV19 to TRBJ1-2, with 11 bases matching TRBD1. The CDR3 loop spans 14 amino acids. The V segment lost 11 bases and the J segment 3 bases; nucleotides outside the gene matches: 8. Germline values: CDR1 LNHDA, CDR2 SQIVND (reference sequence). The CDR3 sequence: CAGKPGQGDYGYTF. CDR3 DNA sequence: TGTGCCGGAAAACCGGGACAGGGGGACTATGGCTACACCTTC.

This clonotype turned up a few times. V gene TRBV20-1 combines with J gene TRBJ2-1, with D hard to call. Germline values: CDR1 DFQATT, CDR2 SNEGSKA (reference sequence). Trimming took 0 bases from V and 6 from J, leaving 15 bases between them. The CDR3 extends over 15 amino acids. CDR3 residues: CSAREVSRHVNEQFF. The DNA for the CDR3 is TGCAGTGCTAGAGAGGTCTCAAGGCATGTCAATGAGCAGTTCTTC.

This clonotype has a count of ten or more. V is TRBV7-8 and J is TRBJ2-2; D unresolved. Trimming left V 3 bases short and J 2 bases short, with 22 bases between. CDR3 size: 19 residues. Per the germline V gene, CDR1 is SGHVS and CDR2 is FQNEAQ. The CDR3 reads CASSFNRVPSTANTGELFF. The CDR3 DNA follows: TGTGCCAGCAGCTTTAATCGTGTCCCCTCGACGGCCAACACCGGGGAGCTGTTTTTT.

The table lists this clonotype with many counts. This chain joins TRBV29-1 and TRBJ1-1; TRBD1 matches at 9 bases. CDR3 size: 14 residues. J gave up 0 bases and V 7 bases, and 6 bases lay outside the gene matches. Per germline, CDR1 SQVTM and CDR2 ANQGSEA. The CDR3 protein is CSAGQGLLNTEAFF. The CDR3 region has the DNA TGCAGCGCTGGACAGGGGCTTCTGAACACTGAAGCTTTCTTT.

The sample holds many counts of this clonotype. V usage is TRBV4-2 and J usage is TRBJ2-1; 8 nucleotides align to TRBD2. Germline loops: CDR1 LGHNA, CDR2 YNFKEQ. After removal of 3 bases from V and 4 bases from J, the junction contained 8 bases not matched to a gene. This CDR3 region has 16 residues. This chain's CDR3 is CASSQHSSGGYNEQFF. The CDR3 DNA reads as TGTGCCAGCAGCCAGCACAGCAGCGGGGGATACAATGAGCAGTTCTTC.

By sample share, this clonotype is medium-sized. The chain joins TRBV19 to TRBJ1-1; D not certain. Per the germline V gene, CDR1 is LNHDA and CDR2 is SQIVND (reference sequence). Trimming took 5 bases from V and 4 from J, leaving 11 bases between them. CDR3 length: 13 residues. CDR3 coding DNA: TGTGCCAGTAGTCCCGCAGCATCCACTGAAGCTTTCTTT. Translated: CASSPAASTEAFF.

This clonotype was counted ten times or more. V is TRBV6-5 and J is TRBJ2-1; D is uncertain. V dropped 8 bases and J dropped 7 bases, with 12 bases sitting between them. The CDR3 length is 12 residues. Germline-derived CDR1 and CDR2 are MNHEY and SVGAGI. CDR3 bases: TGTGCCAGCGCCACTTCGGATAATGAGCAGTTCTTC. Translation: CASATSDNEQFF.

This clonotype was counted at least ten times. V usage is TRBV25-1 and J usage is TRBJ2-2; no firm D call. Germline V CDR1 and CDR2: MGHDK, SYGVNS. Trimming shortened V by 3 bases and J by 3 bases, and 2 bases separated the two germline ends. This CDR3 comprises 12 residues. In nucleotides, the CDR3 is TGTGCCAGCAGTGACTACACCGGGGAGCTGTTTTTT. Translated, it gives CASSDYTGELFF.

The chain has TRBV19 and TRBJ1-5; the D gene is possibly TRBD1 (6 bases). There are 14 residues in the CDR3. V lost 5 bases to trimming and J lost 7 bases, with 15 bases between them. Germline CDR1 LNHDA, CDR2 SQIVND (reference sequence). This CDR3 reads CASSPEGGVQPQHF. The CDR3, as DNA: TGTGCCAGTAGTCCCGAGGGGGGAGTCCAGCCCCAGCATTTT.

This clonotype was seen at least ten times. The V and J genes are TRBV19 and TRBJ1-5; 7 nucleotides agree with TRBD1. The trim removed 4 bases at V and 13 bases at J, leaving 10 bases unmatched. CDR3 length equals 13 residues. CDR1 is LNHDA and CDR2 is SQIVND in the germline V gene (reference sequence). CDR3 loop: CASSTDRVGVQHF. CDR3 coding DNA: TGTGCCAGTAGTACCGACAGGGTCGGGGTACAGCATTTT. Full variable domain (rest looked up from reference TRBV19 and TRBJ1-5): DGGITQSPKYLFRKEGQNVTLSCEQNLNHDAMYWYRQDPGQGLRLIYYSQIVNDFQKGDIAEGYSVSREKKESFPLTVTSAQKNPTAFYLCASSTDRVGVQHFGDGTRLSIL.

This clonotype was counted many times. The rearrangement uses TRBV12-5 and TRBJ1-6; D not certain. There are 16 residues in the CDR3. The germline V and J ends were trimmed by 0 bases and 8 bases, with 14 bases remaining between them. Germline CDR1 and CDR2: LGHNT and FRNRAP. The CDR3 loop is CASGLVRYSLHSPLHF. The CDR3 DNA follows: TGTGCTAGTGGTTTGGTACGCTACTCCCTCCATTCACCCCTCCACTTT.

In its sample, this clonotype was seen many times. This chain joins TRBV18 and TRBJ2-7; D unclear. Germline CDR1 and CDR2: KGHSH and LQKENI. This CDR3 has 13 amino acids. V was clipped by 2 bases and J by 7 bases, with 12 bases between them. The CDR3 spells CASSPSPRYEQYF. The CDR3 coding sequence is TGTGCCAGCTCACCAAGTCCCAGGTATGAGCAGTACTTC.

This clonotype is termed medium-sized. The chain couples TRBV5-1 to TRBJ1-1; weak D call: TRBD1 (5 bases). Between the trimmed V and J ends, which lost 2 bases and 0 bases, there was a span of 14 bases. There are 16 residues in the CDR3. Germline CDR1 is SGHRS and CDR2 is YFSETQ. In DNA, the CDR3 is TGCGCCAGCAGCTTAGGGCAGGGAAGAATGAACACTGAAGCTTTCTTT. This gives the protein CASSLGQGRMNTEAFF.

This clonotype is medium-sized (0.01 to 0.1%) by share. This chain joins TRBV6-5 and TRBJ1-1; D remains ambiguous. Deletions cut 2 bases from V and 0 bases from J, with 7 bases between. The germline gives CDR1 MNHEY, CDR2 SVGAGI. The CDR3 totals 14 residues. The CDR3 DNA sequence: TGTGCCAGCAGTTACAGGGCCATGAACACTGAAGCTTTCTTT. Its protein is CASSYRAMNTEAFF.

This clonotype is medium-sized within its sample. The rearrangement links TRBV6-6 to TRBJ1-2; 7 nucleotides agree with TRBD1. The CDR3 extends over 17 amino acids. Trimming took 8 bases from V and 0 from J; bases not matched to a gene: 15. The germline gives CDR1 MNHNY, CDR2 SVGAGI (reference sequence). The chain's CDR3 is CASRTRTGGFPNYGYTF. In DNA form, the CDR3 reads TGTGCCAGCCGGACTCGGACAGGTGGCTTTCCTAACTATGGCTACACCTTC.

The chain carries TRBV4-1 and TRBJ1-1; D perhaps matches TRBD1 (6 bases). CDR1 MGHRA and CDR2 YSYEKL come from the germline V gene. V was clipped by 4 bases and J by 0 bases, with 12 bases between them. CDR3 length: 15 amino acids. DNA for the CDR3: TGCGCCAGCAGCCCTAGCAGGGGTGTGAACACTGAAGCTTTCTTT. This sequence encodes CASSPSRGVNTEAFF.

CDR3: CATSAGQGRTEKLFF. Here the CDR3 DNA reads TGTGCCACCAGCGCAGGACAGGGTAGGACTGAAAAACTGTTTTTT. The chain uses TRBV15 and TRBJ1-4; 8 bases match TRBD1. The ends lost 5 bases at V and 7 bases at J; junction bases unmatched: 9. The CDR3 is 15 residues long. From germline, CDR1 is LNHNV and CDR2 YYDKDF (reference sequence).